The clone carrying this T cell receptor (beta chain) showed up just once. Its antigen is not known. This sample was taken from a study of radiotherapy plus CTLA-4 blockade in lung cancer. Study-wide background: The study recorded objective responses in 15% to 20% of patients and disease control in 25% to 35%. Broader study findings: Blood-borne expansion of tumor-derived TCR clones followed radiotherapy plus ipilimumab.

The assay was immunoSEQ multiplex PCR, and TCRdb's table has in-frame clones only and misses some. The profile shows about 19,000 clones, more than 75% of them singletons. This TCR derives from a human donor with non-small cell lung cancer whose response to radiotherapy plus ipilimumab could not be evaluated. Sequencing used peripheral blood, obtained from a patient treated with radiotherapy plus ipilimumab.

CDR3 in amino acids: CASSVGANTEAFF. The CDR3 DNA reads as TGTGCCAGCAGCGTAGGGGCAAACACTGAAGCTTTCTTT. The rearrangement joins TRBV9 to TRBJ1-1; no clear D. The length of the CDR3 is 13 residues. V was pared by 0 bases and J by 2 bases, with 5 bases between. In germline, CDR1 is SGDLS, CDR2 YYNGEE. Complete variable domain (other parts from reference TRBV9 and TRBJ1-1): DSGVTQTPKHLITATGQRVTLRCSPRSGDLSVYWYQQSLDQGLQFLIQYYNGEERAKGNILERFSAQQFPDLHSELNLSSLELGDSALYFCASSVGANTEAFFGQGTRLTVV.